The 16 T cell receptor beta chains in this list originate from one sample, sequenced in a study of control samples from healthy donors and cancer patients. Clones were sequenced by immunoSEQ multiplex PCR, and TCRdb holds only the in-frame ones, with some missing. This table holds 13,000 to 15,000 clones, 77% found once. Sequencing input: formalin-fixed, paraffin-embedded tissue. Every receptor here comes from a female donor with lung cancer.

This chain uses TRBV5-4 with TRBJ2-1; 8 bases are shared with TRBD1. In germline, CDR1 is SGHNT, CDR2 YYREEE (reference sequence). V was pared by 0 bases and J by 10 bases, with 12 bases of the junction left unmatched. There are 16 residues in the CDR3. CDR3: CASSLAPGQESSEQFF. In DNA, the CDR3 is TGTGCCAGCAGCTTGGCTCCGGGACAGGAGAGCTCGGAGCAGTTCTTC.

The CDR3 nucleotides read TGTGCCAGCAGCCTTAATGACCGGGACTACAACAATGAGCAGTTCTTC. This gives the protein CASSLNDRDYNNEQFF. The chain has TRBV9 and TRBJ2-1; 7 bases are a match to TRBD2. The CDR3 has 16 amino acids. Germline V gene lookup returns CDR1 SGDLS and CDR2 YYNGEE. The V gene end was trimmed by 4 bases and the J gene end by 5 bases; junction bases not matched to a gene: 12.

The chain uses TRBV29-1 and TRBJ2-7; D is unclear. This CDR3 is 13 amino acids long. V shed 7 bases and J shed 0 bases, with 13 bases lying between them. Per the germline V gene, CDR1 is SQVTM and CDR2 is ANQGSEA. The CDR3 region is CSAFSQSSYEQYF. In DNA form, the CDR3 reads TGCAGCGCTTTTAGCCAGAGCTCCTACGAGCAGTACTTC.

The chain employs TRBV20-1 and TRBJ2-7; possible D gene TRBD2, 7 bases. The length of the CDR3 is 12 residues. Trimming left V 3 bases short and J 5 bases short, with 11 bases between. Germline CDR1 reads DFQATT; CDR2 reads SNEGSKA (reference sequence). The DNA for the CDR3 is TGCAGTGCTAGTGGGGGGGCCGACGAGCAGTACTTC. It specifies CSASGGADEQYF.

The V call is TRBV4-3, the J call TRBJ1-2; D gene unclear. The CDR3 spans 15 residues. V lost 1 base, J lost 5 bases, and 14 bases lay in between. CDR1 and CDR2 from the germline V gene are LGHNA and YSLEER. CDR3 region: CASSQGTERHYGYTF. CDR3 nucleotides: TGCGCCAGCAGCCAAGGGACGGAGAGGCATTATGGCTACACCTTC.

The rearrangement joins TRBV3-1 (or the pseudogene TRBV3-2) to TRBJ1-2; 7 bases fit TRBD1. Germline values: CDR1 LGHDT, CDR2 YNNKEL (reference sequence). J lost 6 bases, V lost 2 bases, and 9 bases had no gene match. The CDR3 covers 15 residues. The CDR3 protein is CASSQRQRGLNGYTF. The CDR3 bases are TGTGCCAGCAGCCAAAGACAGAGGGGGCTTAATGGCTACACCTTC.

In its sample, this clone was seen a few times. The gene calls are TRBV20-1 and TRBJ2-7; D tentatively reads TRBD1 or TRBD2 (5 bases each). Germline V gene lookup returns CDR1 DFQATT and CDR2 SNEGSKA (reference sequence). The CDR3 covers 11 residues. V lost 5 bases and J lost 11, with 16 bases in between. In DNA, the CDR3 is TGCAGTGCTGGGGGACCCAGCATTGAGTACTTC. Residues: CSAGGPSIEYF.

On this clone itself: Relative to the germline gene, one junction end is altered; a read error may explain this. The gene calls are TRBV9 and TRBJ1-6; D gene unclear. CDR3 length: 13 residues. Germline CDR1 SGDLS, CDR2 YYNGEE. The CDR3 nucleotides are TGTGCCAGCAGCGTAGCTACCCATTCACCTCTCCACTTT. It specifies CASSVATHSPLHF.

This chain connects TRBV6-5 to TRBJ2-7; the D gene is possibly TRBD2 (5 bases). Germline-derived CDR1 and CDR2 are MNHEY and SVGAGI. Trimming removed 6 bases from V and 0 bases from J, with 9 bases in between. The CDR3 totals 13 residues. CDR3 DNA: TGTGCCAGCAGAGGAGGCGGCTCCTACGAGCAGTACTTC. Encoded protein: CASRGGGSYEQYF.

This clone was counted once. The V gene is TRBV4-3, the J gene TRBJ1-6, with D perhaps TRBD1 (6 bases). V gave up 1 base and J gave up 8 bases, with 12 bases separating them. Germline CDR1 is LGHNA and CDR2 is YSLEER. CDR3 length: 15 residues. CDR3 bases: TGCGCCAGCAGCCAAGTTCTGGAGGGGGATTCACCCCTCCACTTT. Its protein product is CASSQVLEGDSPLHF.

This clone showed up just a few times. The chain combines TRBV12-3 or TRBV12-4 with TRBJ1-4; D is unresolved. The CDR3 spans 11 residues. V lost 5 bases to trimming and J lost 11 bases, with 9 bases between them. The CDR3 bases are TGTGCCAGCAGTACGATGGGGAAACTGTTTTTT. Encoded protein: CASSTMGKLFF.

The chain combines TRBV10-3 with TRBJ2-1; no clear D. The length of the CDR3 is 14 residues. The germline V gene has CDR1 ENHRY and CDR2 SYGVKD. V was trimmed by 0 bases and J by 4 bases, leaving 7 bases between them. The CDR3 nucleotides read TGTGCCATCAGTGAGTCTGGGGTTTACAATGAGCAGTTCTTC. Translating gives CAISESGVYNEQFF.

This chain links TRBV6-2 or TRBV6-3 with TRBJ2-2; the match to TRBD1 covers 8 bases. The J segment lost 3 bases and the V segment lost 6 bases, leaving 6 bases of the junction unmatched. The CDR3 sequence is 15 residues long. Germline V CDR1 and CDR2: MNHEY, SVGEGT. CDR3 region: CASSPGQGDTGELFF. The CDR3 bases are TGTGCCAGCAGCCCAGGACAGGGAGACACCGGGGAGCTGTTTTTT.

A single count supports this clone. The chain carries TRBV7-2 and TRBJ1-6, with D unresolved. The germline CDR1 and CDR2 sequences are SGHTA and FQGNSA. There are 14 residues in the CDR3. The V gene lost 0 bases and the J gene lost 5 bases, with 5 bases spanning the gap. CDR3 sequence: CASSLAGNNSPLHF. The CDR3 DNA sequence: TGTGCCAGCAGCTTAGCGGGGAATAATTCACCCCTCCACTTT. Full variable domain (missing parts from reference TRBV7-2 and TRBJ1-6): GAGVSQSPSNKVTEKGKDVELRCDPISGHTALYWYRQSLGQGLEFLIYFQGNSAPDKSGLPSDRFSAERTGGSVSTLTIQRTQQEDSAVYLCASSLAGNNSPLHFGNGTRLTVT.

This chain connects TRBV7-6 to TRBJ1-4, with 7 bases aligning to TRBD1. Trimming removed 5 bases from V and 8 bases from J; junction bases left unmatched: 2. CDR1 and CDR2 from the germline V gene are SGHVS and FNYEAQ. The CDR3 spans 12 residues. CDR3 in amino acids: CASSLDREKLFF. The DNA of the CDR3 is TGTGCCAGCAGCCTGGACAGGGAAAAACTGTTTTTT.

The rearrangement uses TRBV6-5 and TRBJ1-2; 8 bases agree with TRBD1. There are 16 residues in the CDR3. V shed 0 bases, J shed 4 bases, and the junction held 7 bases outside the gene matches. Looked up from germline, CDR1 is MNHEY and CDR2 is SVGAGI. The CDR3 DNA sequence: TGTGCCAGCAGTTACTCGGGCAGGGGGCTACCCTATGGCTACACCTTC. Residues: CASSYSGRGLPYGYTF.